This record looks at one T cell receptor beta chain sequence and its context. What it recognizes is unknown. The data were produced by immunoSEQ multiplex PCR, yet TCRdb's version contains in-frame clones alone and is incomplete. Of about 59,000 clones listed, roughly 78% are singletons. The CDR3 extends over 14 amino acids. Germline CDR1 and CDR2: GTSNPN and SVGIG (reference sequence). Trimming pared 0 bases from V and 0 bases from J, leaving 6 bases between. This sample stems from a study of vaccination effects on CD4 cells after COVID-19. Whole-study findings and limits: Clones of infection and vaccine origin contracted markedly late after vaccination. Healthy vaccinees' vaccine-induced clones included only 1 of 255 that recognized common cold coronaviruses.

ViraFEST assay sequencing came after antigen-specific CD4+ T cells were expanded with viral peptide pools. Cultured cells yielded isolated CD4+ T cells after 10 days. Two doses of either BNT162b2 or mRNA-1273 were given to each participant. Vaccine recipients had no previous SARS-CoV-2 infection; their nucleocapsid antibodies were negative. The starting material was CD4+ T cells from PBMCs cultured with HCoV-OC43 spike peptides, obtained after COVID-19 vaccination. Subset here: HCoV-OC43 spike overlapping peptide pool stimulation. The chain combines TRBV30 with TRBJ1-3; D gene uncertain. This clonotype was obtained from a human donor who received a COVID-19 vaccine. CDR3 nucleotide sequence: TGTGCCTGGAGTGTAAGAAGCTCTGGAAACACCATATATTTT. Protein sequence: CAWSVRSSGNTIYF.